A selection of T cell receptor beta chains follows, all from one sample in a study of T cells in Graves' hyperthyroidism and ophthalmopathy. MiXCR, run by TCRdb on the multiplex PCR reads, gives a single entry per CDR3 protein. The repertoire includes around 690,000 distinct CDR3 sequences, about 20% of them detected once, and 34% sits in the top ten. Source material: blood. The receptors originated from a young man with Graves' ophthalmopathy. Each CDR3 is given with its conserved first and last residue. The D gene is left open where the match is weak. Some rows mark clone size as missing; the rest say once, few, many or name a class of expanded clone.

- | TRBJ2-3 | - | TRBV25-1 | CASSEFKGTFTDTQYF | TGTGCCAGCAGTGAATTTAAGGGGACTTTCACAGATACGCAGTATTTT
- | TRBJ2-7 | few | TRBV5-1 | CASSPYGQTDEQYF | TGCGCCAGCAGCCCGTACGGGCAGACCGACGAGCAGTACTTC
- | TRBJ1-5 | many | TRBV30 | CAWSSLSGGQPQHF | TGTGCCTGGAGCTCACTCTCGGGGGGCCAGCCCCAGCATTTT
- | TRBJ1-5 | many | TRBV6-2/TRBV6-3 | CASSYSRARGTNQPQHF | TGTGCCAGCAGTTACTCTCGGGCCCGGGGGACCAATCAGCCCCAGCATTTT
- | TRBJ2-5 | few | TRBV6-2/TRBV6-3 | CASRKPGQLPETQYF | TGTGCCAGCAGAAAACCGGGCCAACTCCCAGAGACCCAGTACTTC
- | TRBJ2-1 | many | TRBV12-3/TRBV12-4 | CASGGGYNEQFF | TGTGCCAGCGGGGGAGGCTACAATGAGCAGTTCTTC
- | TRBJ2-5 | - | TRBV30 | CAWSVRDFQETQYF | TGTGCCTGGAGTGTACGGGACTTCCAAGAGACCCAGTACTTC
TRBD1 | TRBJ2-5 | - | TRBV28 | CASSTYRGKFQETQCF | TGTGCCAGCAGTACCTACAGGGGGAAATTTCAAGAGACCCAGTGCTTC
- | TRBJ2-7 | - | TRBV5-1 | CASSLVADFYEQYF | TGCGCCAGCAGCTTGGTGGCAGACTTTTACGAGCAGTACTTC
TRBD2 | TRBJ2-1 | once | TRBV3-1 | CASSQEGRGRDEQFF | TGTGCCAGCAGCCAAGAGGGGAGAGGGAGGGATGAGCAGTTCTTC
TRBD1 | TRBJ1-1 | many | TRBV11-2 | CASSSGQGVFTEAFF | TGTGCCAGCAGCTCTGGACAGGGTGTTTTCACTGAAGCTTTCTTT
TRBD2 | TRBJ2-2 | many | TRBV28 | CASSIPLADSNTGELFF | TGTGCCAGCAGCATCCCCCTAGCGGACTCGAACACCGGGGAGCTGTTTTTT
- | TRBJ2-7 | - | TRBV2 | CASSEEARWREQYF | TGTGCCAGCAGTGAAGAGGCAAGGTGGCGGGAGCAGTACTTC
- | TRBJ2-3 | few | TRBV28 | CASSAGYTQYF | TGTGCCAGCAGTGCAGGCTATACGCAGTATTTT
TRBD1 | TRBJ1-1 | many | TRBV3-1 | CASRDQGGFAEAFF | TGTGCCAGCAGGGATCAGGGGGGGTTCGCTGAAGCTTTCTTT
TRBD1 | TRBJ2-5 | many | TRBV30 | CAWAGTVETQYF | TGTGCCTGGGCCGGGACAGTGGAGACCCAGTACTTC
TRBD1 | TRBJ1-1 | many | TRBV12-3/TRBV12-4 | CASRPRQGLQTEAFF | TGTGCCAGCAGGCCCAGACAGGGGCTGCAAACTGAAGCTTTCTTT
- | TRBJ2-1 | - | TRBV3-1 | CASSQFLAENNEQFF | TGTGCCAGCAGCCAGTTCTTAGCGGAAAACAATGAGCAGTTCTTC
- | TRBJ2-5 | - | TRBV7-9 | CASSSSDSSRFGTQYF | TGTGCCAGCAGCTCCTCCGACAGCTCCAGGTTCGGGACCCAGTACTTC
- | TRBJ1-6 | - | TRBV6-2/TRBV6-3 | CASSYHDRSNSPLHF | TGTGCCAGCAGTTACCACGACAGGAGCAATTCACCCCTCCACTTT
TRBD2 | TRBJ2-1 | - | TRBV20-1 | CSARVLAGGNNEQFF | TGCAGTGCTAGAGTCCTAGCGGGAGGTAACAATGAGCAGTTCTTC
- | TRBJ2-7 | - | TRBV2 | CASSEALMTVEYF | TGTGCCAGCAGTGAAGCGCTTATGACAGTTGAGTACTTC
- | TRBJ2-5 | many | TRBV7-2 | CASSLAGLYQETQYF | TGTGCCAGCAGCTTAGCCGGTCTTTACCAAGAGACCCAGTACTTC